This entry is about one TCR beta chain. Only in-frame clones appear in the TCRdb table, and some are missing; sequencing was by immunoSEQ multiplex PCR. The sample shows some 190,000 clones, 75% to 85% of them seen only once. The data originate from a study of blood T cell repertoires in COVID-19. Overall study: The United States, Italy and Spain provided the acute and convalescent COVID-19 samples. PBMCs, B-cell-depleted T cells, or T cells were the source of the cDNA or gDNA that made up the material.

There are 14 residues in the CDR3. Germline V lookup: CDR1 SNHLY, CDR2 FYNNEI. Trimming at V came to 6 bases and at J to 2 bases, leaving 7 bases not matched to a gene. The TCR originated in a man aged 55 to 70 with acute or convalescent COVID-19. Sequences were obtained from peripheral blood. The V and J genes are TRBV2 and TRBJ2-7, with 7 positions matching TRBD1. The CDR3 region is CASRTQGTTYEQYF. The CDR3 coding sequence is TGTGCCAGCAGGACACAGGGGACCACCTACGAGCAGTACTTC.